Presented here are 21 T cell receptor beta chains from one specimen sequenced in a study of T cell repertoires in cytomegalovirus infection. TCRdb used MiXCR to reprocess the reads, holding one entry per CDR3 protein. Among 250,000 to 300,000 distinct CDR3 sequences listed, more than 20% were seen once. The sample was PBMCs. The receptors come from a human donor in good health (CMV status not recorded). Some clones in this sample may be carry-over from other donors' samples.

Of note for this clonotype: Given a much more abundant clone one base away, this may be a read error. This rearrangement joins TRBV7-2 to TRBJ2-5; 9 bases match TRBD2. V was clipped by 6 bases and J by 4 bases; unmatched bases: 9. Germline-derived CDR1 and CDR2 are SGHTA and FQGNSA. The CDR3 consists of 15 residues. The DNA of the CDR3 is TGTGCCAGCAGTTGTCGTAGCGGGAGCATAGAGACCCAGTACTTC. This translates into CASSCRSGSIETQYF. Drawing the rest from reference TRBV7-2 and TRBJ2-5, the complete variable domain is GAGVSQSPSNKVTEKGKDVELRCDPISGHTALYWYRQSLGQGLEFLIYFQGNSAPDKSGLPSDRFSAERTGGSVSTLTIQRTQQEDSAVYLCASSCRSGSIETQYFGPGTRLLVL.

This clonotype was observed a few times. This rearrangement joins TRBV7-2 to TRBJ1-6; 9 nucleotides match TRBD1. The CDR3 runs 15 residues. Losses at the gene ends were 5 bases for V and 8 bases for J; bases not matched to a gene: 7. CDR1 is SGHTA and CDR2 is FQGNSA in the germline V gene. The CDR3 reads CASSQGTGWHSPLHF. CDR3 bases: TGTGCCAGCAGCCAAGGGACAGGGTGGCATTCACCCCTCCACTTT.

This chain connects TRBV20-1 to TRBJ2-3; 9 bases agree with TRBD2. This CDR3 spans 16 amino acids. The germline V gene has CDR1 DFQATT and CDR2 SNEGSKA (reference sequence). J gave up 0 bases and V 3 bases, and 7 bases lay outside the gene matches. The CDR3 sequence is CSARDRLAASTDTQYF. The CDR3 nucleotides read TGCAGTGCTAGGGACCGACTAGCGGCTAGCACAGATACGCAGTATTTT.

This clonotype was detected many times. This chain uses TRBV11-2 with TRBJ1-1; TRBD1 is a possible D gene (6 bases). The length of the CDR3 is 13 residues. Trimming pared 3 bases from V and 4 bases from J, leaving 9 bases between. CDR1 and CDR2 (germline): SGHAT, FQNNGV. In nucleotides, the CDR3 is TGTGCCAGCAGCTTCCAGGGGACCACTGAAGCTTTCTTT. This sequence encodes CASSFQGTTEAFF.

The chain joins TRBV24-1 to TRBJ1-1; D gene ambiguous. The CDR3 contains 13 residues. The V end was cut by 8 bases, the J end by 3 bases, with 12 bases between. Germline-derived CDR1 and CDR2 are KGHDR and SFDVKD. The CDR3 reads CATMRHGDTEAFF. CDR3 DNA sequence: TGTGCCACCATGAGACATGGGGACACTGAAGCTTTCTTT.

This rearrangement joins TRBV5-1 to TRBJ2-1, with 14 nucleotides matching TRBD2. Germline assignment: CDR1 SGHRS and CDR2 YFSETQ. The CDR3 runs to 16 residues. V was clipped by 0 bases and J by 10 bases; unmatched bases: 6. CDR3 sequence reads: CASSLGTSGRSEEQFF. As DNA, the CDR3 is TGCGCCAGCAGCTTGGGGACTAGCGGGAGGTCAGAGGAGCAGTTCTTC.

This clonotype was recorded a few times. The chain recombines TRBV20-1 with TRBJ2-1; 10 nucleotides line up with TRBD2. CDR1 and CDR2 from the germline V gene are DFQATT and SNEGSKA (reference sequence). V lost 4 bases, J lost 6 bases, and 12 bases stayed unmatched. The CDR3 covers 16 residues. The DNA of the CDR3 is TGCAGTGCTATGACCCAGCTAGCGGGAGTGTTCAATGAGCAGTTCTTC. Its protein is CSAMTQLAGVFNEQFF.

This clonotype has a count of ten or more. The J gene is TRBJ2-3, the V gene TRBV12-3 or TRBV12-4; D is ambiguous. The V and J ends lost 0 bases and 2 bases respectively, with 6 bases between them. CDR3 length equals 14 residues. The CDR3: CASSLAANTDTQYF. In DNA, the CDR3 is TGTGCCAGCAGTTTAGCGGCCAACACAGATACGCAGTATTTT.

This clonotype was counted once. V and J are TRBV20-1 and TRBJ2-5; maybe TRBD2 (6 bases). The CDR3 spans 13 residues. Per germline, CDR1 DFQATT and CDR2 SNEGSKA (reference sequence). CDR3 sequence: CSPRGRNQETQYF. Written as DNA, the CDR3 is TGCAGCCCACGGGGGAGGAACCAAGAGACCCAGTACTTC.

This clonotype was seen a handful of times. J is TRBJ2-1 and V is TRBV5-4, with 8 bases fitting TRBD1. Germline V CDR1 and CDR2: SGHNT, YYREEE (reference sequence). The CDR3 length is 15 residues. V gave up 5 bases and J gave up 0 bases; unmatched junction bases: 4. The CDR3 spells CASSWTGSSYNEQFF. Here the CDR3 DNA reads TGTGCCAGCAGTTGGACAGGGAGCTCCTACAATGAGCAGTTCTTC.

This clonotype was counted ten times or more. This rearrangement joins TRBV7-2 to TRBJ2-3; TRBD1 agrees at 10 bases. The V and J ends lost 4 bases and 2 bases, in that order; junction bases with no gene match: 6. Germline CDR1 and CDR2: SGHTA and FQGNSA. The CDR3 extends over 16 amino acids. In nucleotides, the CDR3 is TGTGCCAGCAGCTCTTTGACAGGGGGCTCCACAGATACGCAGTATTTT. Protein sequence: CASSSLTGGSTDTQYF.

The chain has TRBV5-6 and TRBJ1-5, with TRBD1 as a possible D gene (6 bases). CDR1 SGHDT and CDR2 YYEEEE come from the germline V gene. Trimming left V 0 bases short and J 2 bases short, with 15 bases between. The CDR3 has 17 residues. CDR3 residues: CASSLGRGGRGNQPQHF. The CDR3 DNA reads TGTGCCAGCAGCTTGGGTCGGGGGGGGCGAGGCAATCAGCCCCAGCATTTT.

This clonotype was seen repeatedly, ten times or more. The V gene is TRBV11-2, the J gene TRBJ2-4; the D gene is possibly TRBD2 (5 bases). Trimming took 1 base from V and 4 from J, leaving 11 bases between them. The CDR3 consists of 15 residues. Germline V gene lookup returns CDR1 SGHAT and CDR2 FQNNGV. CDR3 DNA: TGTGCCAGCAGCTTAGGAGGGCCACCAAAAAACATTCAGTACTTC. As protein: CASSLGGPPKNIQYF.

This clonotype was detected many times. The V gene is TRBV11-2, the J gene TRBJ2-7, with D unresolved. The CDR3 is 15 amino acids. Deletions cut 5 bases from V and 4 bases from J, with 18 bases between. CDR1 and CDR2 (germline): SGHAT, FQNNGV. The CDR3 spells CASSPNRGPGYEQYF. The DNA for the CDR3 is TGTGCCAGCAGCCCGAACCGCGGACCTGGGTACGAGCAGTACTTC.

This clonotype has just a few counts. CDR3 DNA: TGTGCCAGCAGTTTAATCGGCCCGACTAGCGGGAATGAGCAGTTCTTC. Its translation is CASSLIGPTSGNEQFF. The rearrangement links TRBV6-1 to TRBJ2-1, with TRBD2 matching over 10 bases. Germline V gives CDR1 MNHNS, CDR2 SASEGT. J lost 7 bases, V lost 5 bases, and 11 bases had no gene match. This CDR3 has 16 amino acids.

V usage is TRBV6-5 and J usage is TRBJ1-5; 7 nucleotides align to TRBD1. Unmatched junction bases numbered 10, after V lost 11 bases and J lost 3 bases. Germline V gene lookup returns CDR1 MNHEY and CDR2 SVGAGI. The CDR3 consists of 14 residues. CDR3 DNA sequence: TGTGCCTGCTCTAGGGACAGTCTCAATCAGCCCCAGCATTTT. Translating gives CACSRDSLNQPQHF.

The CDR3 loop is CASSLGGLDTQYF. The CDR3 DNA reads TGCGCCAGCAGCTTGGGAGGGTTGGATACGCAGTATTTT. The chain couples TRBV5-1 to TRBJ2-3; TRBD2 is a possible D gene (5 bases). CDR1 SGHRS and CDR2 YFSETQ come from the germline V gene. CDR3 size: 13 residues. V was trimmed by 0 bases and J by 6 bases, leaving 8 bases between them.

This clonotype was counted between two and nine times. The genes are TRBV11-2 and TRBJ2-3; D not resolved. The V gene lost 1 base and the J gene lost 4 bases, with 12 bases spanning the gap. The CDR3 contains 15 residues. Looked up from germline, CDR1 is SGHAT and CDR2 is FQNNGV. The DNA of the CDR3 is TGTGCCAGCAGCTTAGGGCAGGAGCCCGCAGATACGCAGTATTTT. Its translation is CASSLGQEPADTQYF.

This clonotype was seen more than once but under ten times. V and J are TRBV19 and TRBJ2-1; 11 bases are a match to TRBD2. V trimming: 3 bases; J trimming: 6 bases; junction bases outside the gene matches: 4. The CDR3 runs to 15 residues. Germline lookup yields CDR1 LNHDA and CDR2 SQIVND (reference sequence). CDR3: CASSMSSGRVNEQFF. CDR3 nucleotides: TGTGCCAGTAGTATGAGTAGCGGGAGGGTCAATGAGCAGTTCTTC.

This clonotype showed up just a few times. CDR3 DNA: TGCAGCGTTGATACAGGGACTGGAAACACCATATATTTT. It specifies CSVDTGTGNTIYF. The chain recombines TRBV29-1 with TRBJ1-3; tentative D call: TRBD1 (6 bases). V was trimmed by 3 bases and J by 2 bases, leaving 8 bases between them. The germline gives CDR1 SQVTM, CDR2 ANQGSEA. The CDR3 loop spans 13 amino acids.

This clonotype was counted a few times. J is TRBJ1-2 and V is TRBV12-3 or TRBV12-4, with TRBD1 matching 10 bases. The CDR3 loop spans 15 amino acids. Trimming took 6 bases from V and 8 from J; bases not matched to a gene: 12. CDR3 protein: CASSRPPGQGYGYTF. The CDR3 DNA reads TGTGCCAGCAGCCGACCCCCGGGACAGGGGTACGGCTACACCTTC.